These T cell receptor beta chains were read from a single sample in a study of CD8+ T cells in alopecia areata. Sequencing was performed with immunoSEQ multiplex PCR; in TCRdb, only in-frame clones are kept and a portion is missing. The sample lists approximately 210,000 clones; roughly 60% were seen once. The sample here was CD4+ T cells sorted from blood, taken at week 24, from a patient treated with tofacitinib. These receptors originate from a human donor with alopecia areata. Each CDR3 is given with its conserved first and last residue. D genes are given only for firm matches. A clone size is listed for some rows: how often the clone was seen (once, few, many), or a class if it is expanded.

cdr3_nt | cdr3_aa | v_call | clone_size | d_call | j_call
TGCGCCAGCAGCTTGACTCTTACGGGGACAACTGAAGCTTTCTTT | CASSLTLTGTTEAFF | TRBV5-1 | once | - | TRBJ1-1
TGTGCCACCCGAATGACCGCCGATTCTGGAAACACCATATATTTT | CATRMTADSGNTIYF | TRBV19 | - | - | TRBJ1-3
TGTGCCTGGAGTTACCAGTTCTTAAACACTGAAGCTTTCTTT | CAWSYQFLNTEAFF | TRBV30 | - | - | TRBJ1-1
TGTGCCAGCAGCCACTTTACTAGCGGGGCCTACGAGCAGTACTTC | CASSHFTSGAYEQYF | TRBV14 | few | TRBD2 | TRBJ2-7
TGCAGCGTTGGTGACAGAGCTAATCAGCCCCAGCATTTT | CSVGDRANQPQHF | TRBV29-1 | - | - | TRBJ1-5
TGCAGCGTCGGAGGGGGAGAGACCCAGTACTTC | CSVGGGETQYF | TRBV29-1 | - | - | TRBJ2-5
TGCGCCAGCAGCCAAGGACTAGCGGCAAATGAGCAGTTCTTC | CASSQGLAANEQFF | TRBV4-3 | - | TRBD2 | TRBJ2-1
TGTGCCAGCAGCAAGAACCAGGGTACGAACACTGAAGCTTTCTTT | CASSKNQGTNTEAFF | TRBV7-2 | - | - | TRBJ1-1
TGTGCCTGGAGTCAACAGGGGCTTAGCTCCTACAATGAGCAGTTCTTC | CAWSQQGLSSYNEQFF | TRBV30 | few | TRBD1 | TRBJ2-1
TGTGCCAGCAGCCACCGGACTGAAGCTTTCTTT | CASSHRTEAFF | TRBV5-6 | once | - | TRBJ1-1
TGTGCCAGCAGCCATGACAGGATGAGGCGGGCCGAGCAGTACTTC | CASSHDRMRRAEQYF | TRBV28 | - | - | TRBJ2-7
TGTGCCAGCAGCCAAGATCAGGGGAAAGAGACCCAGTACTTC | CASSQDQGKETQYF | TRBV14 | - | - | TRBJ2-5
TGTGCCAGCAGCCCCCTGGATACGCAGTATTTT | CASSPLDTQYF | TRBV9 | - | - | TRBJ2-3
TGTGCCAGCAGTTACGCCAGCAACTATAATTCACCCCTCCACTTT | CASSYASNYNSPLHF | TRBV6-6 | few | - | TRBJ1-6
TGCGCCAGCAGCTTGAGTTCTAGTCCCTACGAGCAGTACTTC | CASSLSSSPYEQYF | TRBV5-1 | few | - | TRBJ2-7
TGCAGCGCCTCGGGACAGGGAATCAATGAGCAGTTCTTC | CSASGQGINEQFF | TRBV29-1 | few | TRBD1 | TRBJ2-1
TGTGCCAGCAGCTTAGATGAGGGGGTTCACGAGCAGTACTTC | CASSLDEGVHEQYF | TRBV7-6 | many | - | TRBJ2-7
TGTGCCTGCAGGGACATACGCAATGAAAAACTGTTTTTT | CACRDIRNEKLFF | TRBV30 | - | - | TRBJ1-4
TGCGCCAGCAGTTCCGGGACAGTGGCCGGGGAGCTGTTTTTT | CASSSGTVAGELFF | TRBV10-1 | - | TRBD1 | TRBJ2-2
TGTGCCTGGAGTAGCGGGGGTTCAACAGCCGAGCAGTACTTC | CAWSSGGSTAEQYF | TRBV30 | - | TRBD2 | TRBJ2-7
TGTGCCTGGAGTCCGGGACTCGGCTCCTACGAGCAGTACTTC | CAWSPGLGSYEQYF | TRBV30 | few | - | TRBJ2-7
TGTGCCACGCTCCGGTCTAGCGTTCAAGAGACCCAGTACTTC | CATLRSSVQETQYF | TRBV6-1 | once | - | TRBJ2-5
TGTGCCAGTAGTAGTGCAGCCTCCTACGAGCAGTACTTC | CASSSAASYEQYF | TRBV19 | - | - | TRBJ2-7
TGTGCCAGCAGCTTAGGCGAGACACAGAACACTGAAGCTTTCTTT | CASSLGETQNTEAFF | TRBV7-9 | - | - | TRBJ1-1
TGCGCCAGCAGCCAAGCTACTAGCGGGGGCCCGTACCAAGAGACCCAGTACTTC | CASSQATSGGPYQETQYF | TRBV4-3 | few | TRBD2 | TRBJ2-5
TGTGCCAGCAGCCTAGACGTATCTGGGGCCAACGTCCTGACTTTC | CASSLDVSGANVLTF | TRBV7-2 | - | - | TRBJ2-6
TGTGCCAGCAGCTCCGGACGACTAGTTGGTGGAGAGACCCAGTACTTC | CASSSGRLVGGETQYF | TRBV7-7 | - | - | TRBJ2-5
TGCAGCGTGGGGACAGCTGAAGCTTTCTTT | CSVGTAEAFF | TRBV29-1 | few | TRBD1 | TRBJ1-1
TGCAGCGTTGGTACGGCTGCGGGACCCCAGCATTTT | CSVGTAAGPQHF | TRBV29-1 | - | - | TRBJ1-5
TGCGCCAGCAGCTCAGGGAACGGCGATTCACCCCTCCACTTT | CASSSGNGDSPLHF | TRBV5-1 | - | - | TRBJ1-6
TGTGCCAGCAGCTTGGCGGGGACTAGTCTCTACAATGAGCAGTTCTTC | CASSLAGTSLYNEQFF | TRBV5-6 | - | TRBD2 | TRBJ2-1
TGTGCCAGCAGCCAAGGACTGGGAACAGGGAGCTCAGATACGCAGTATTTT | CASSQGLGTGSSDTQYF | TRBV2 | - | - | TRBJ2-3
TGTGCCAGCAGCCTAGACGTGGCATCAAATGAAAAACTGTTTTTT | CASSLDVASNEKLFF | TRBV7-8 | - | - | TRBJ1-4